The 27 T cell receptor beta chains in this list originate from one sample, sequenced in a study of beta chain features in type 1 diabetes (dated by TCRdb to the late 2010s). To prepare the library, the immunoSEQ multiplex PCR assay was applied. All of the isolated RNA was reverse transcribed with the High Capacity cDNA Reverse Transcription Kit, so expressed TCRB transcripts were sequenced. TCRdb stores this immuneACCESS table with in-frame sequences only. Part of the clones is absent; in the studies checked, under half of the shortfall reflects unresolved V genes, and no reason is known for the rest. The sample yields roughly 42,000 clones; approximately 51% were counted once. In total, the top ten clones hold about 0.25% of the sample. The sequenced sample consisted of stem cell memory CD4+ T cells from blood. Reading the label with the study, this specimen's cell subset or site is: stem cell-like memory CD4+ T cells. The receptors shown here come from a woman in her twenties or thirties in good health.

A single count supports this clone. The chain joins TRBV6-5 to TRBJ1-1, with a possible D match to TRBD1 (5 bases). V lost 1 base and J lost 5, with 14 bases in between. The germline V gene encodes CDR1 MNHEY and CDR2 SVGAGI. CDR3 length: 15 residues. In DNA form, the CDR3 reads TGTGCCAGCAGTTACTTTAGCCAGGGCAGGACTGAAGCTTTCTTT. It translates to CASSYFSQGRTEAFF.

The chain recombines TRBV9 with TRBJ1-1; 8 bases line up with TRBD1. Per germline, CDR1 SGDLS and CDR2 YYNGEE. J lost 3 bases, V lost 0 bases, and 16 bases had no gene match. CDR3 length: 19 amino acids. DNA of the CDR3: TGTGCCAGCAGCGTAGCCCCAGACAGGGGATGGCCCGGGGACACTGAAGCTTTCTTT. It is translated as CASSVAPDRGWPGDTEAFF.

The gene calls are TRBV10-3 and TRBJ2-7; D is unclear. The CDR3 has 12 residues. The ends were cut back, 1 base at V and 6 bases at J, with 7 bases in the middle. Germline lookup yields CDR1 ENHRY and CDR2 SYGVKD. This CDR3 is CAISELRGEQYF. The CDR3 DNA is TGTGCCATCAGTGAGTTAAGAGGCGAGCAGTACTTC.

The rearrangement joins TRBV7-9 to TRBJ2-1; 8 nucleotides match TRBD2. The CDR3 loop spans 17 amino acids. V lost 5 bases, J lost 4 bases, and 13 bases stayed unmatched. Looked up from germline, CDR1 is SEHNR and CDR2 is FQNEAQ (reference sequence). The CDR3 nucleotides read TGTGCCAGCAGCCCTGTTTTTGCGCGGGGGGCTTACAATGAGCAGTTCTTC. Translating it yields CASSPVFARGAYNEQFF. The variable domain in full, completed from reference TRBV7-9 and TRBJ2-1, reads DTGVSQNPRHKITKRGQNVTFRCDPISEHNRLYWYRQTLGQGPEFLTYFQNEAQLEKSRLLSDRFSAERPKGSFSTLEIQRTEQGDSAMYLCASSPVFARGAYNEQFFGPGTRLTVL.

This chain connects TRBV19 to TRBJ2-1; 9 nucleotides align to TRBD2. The trim removed 4 bases at V and 8 bases at J, leaving 9 bases unmatched. Germline V CDR1 and CDR2: LNHDA, SQIVND (reference sequence). This CDR3 comprises 15 residues. CDR3 in DNA: TGTGCCAGTAGTACCTCGGGACTAGCCCGGTATGAGCAGTTCTTC. It specifies CASSTSGLARYEQFF.

This clone was detected a few times. The chain is built from TRBV28 and TRBJ2-3; D perhaps matches TRBD1 (5 bases). The CDR3 is 15 residues long. The V gene lost 2 bases and the J gene lost 2 bases, with 11 bases spanning the gap. CDR1 is MDHEN, CDR2 SYDVKM, per germline. The CDR3 DNA reads TGTGCCAGCAGTTTAAGTCAGGGAATCACAGATACGCAGTATTTT. Its protein product is CASSLSQGITDTQYF.

The chain carries TRBV7-2 and TRBJ2-3; TRBD2 matches 11 bases. This CDR3 is 16 amino acids long. In germline, CDR1 is SGHTA, CDR2 FQGNSA. V lost 1 base to trimming and J lost 2 bases; unmatched junction nucleotides: 2. The DNA for the CDR3 is TGTGCCAGCAGCTTAGGACTAGCGGGACCCACAGATACGCAGTATTTT. As protein: CASSLGLAGPTDTQYF.

The chain employs TRBV15 and TRBJ2-5, with D perhaps TRBD2 (5 bases). The CDR3 has 15 amino acids. Trimming stripped 4 bases from V and 0 bases from J, with 12 bases between. Germline V gene data show CDR1 as LNHNV and CDR2 as YYDKDF (reference sequence). This CDR3 reads CATSTGLRDQETQYF. CDR3 nucleotides: TGTGCCACCAGCACAGGACTTCGTGACCAAGAGACCCAGTACTTC.

This chain uses TRBV6-1 with TRBJ1-4; no clear D gene. Germline values: CDR1 MNHNS, CDR2 SASEGT. V was trimmed by 7 bases and J by 8 bases, leaving 14 bases between them. This CDR3 comprises 13 residues. The CDR3 DNA reads TGTGCCAGCATGGCGGGAGTAAAAGAAAAACTGTTTTTT. This translates into CASMAGVKEKLFF.

This sequence joins TRBV19 and TRBJ2-5; TRBD2 agrees at 9 bases. V lost 6 bases, J lost 0 bases, and 5 bases stayed unmatched. Per germline, CDR1 LNHDA and CDR2 SQIVND (reference sequence). The CDR3 runs to 15 residues. The CDR3 DNA is TGTGCCAGTAGCCTAGCGGGATTGTACCAAGAGACCCAGTACTTC. Protein product: CASSLAGLYQETQYF.

In this sample, this clone turned up a few times. The chain links TRBV4-2 to TRBJ2-1; 7 positions agree with TRBD2. Germline V gives CDR1 LGHNA, CDR2 YNFKEQ. V gave up 5 bases and J gave up 9 bases; unmatched junction bases: 16. CDR3 length equals 16 residues. CDR3 residues: CASSTAKGRGGGEQFF. CDR3 DNA sequence: TGTGCCAGCAGCACTGCTAAGGGGCGCGGGGGAGGTGAGCAGTTCTTC.

This clone occurred a few times. The genes are TRBV7-2 and TRBJ1-3; D might be TRBD1 (6 bases). Trimming stripped 5 bases from V and 4 bases from J, with 12 bases between. The V gene's germline CDR1 is SGHTA and CDR2 FQGNSA. The CDR3 covers 14 residues. Written as DNA, the CDR3 is TGTGCCAGCAGCCCCACAGGGTCCGGAAACACCATATATTTT. It translates to CASSPTGSGNTIYF.

This clone was observed a few times. The rearrangement links TRBV7-2 to TRBJ2-1, with 12 nucleotides matching TRBD2. Trimming took 5 bases from V and 4 from J; bases not matched to a gene: 12. The CDR3 loop spans 18 amino acids. CDR1 and CDR2 (germline): SGHTA, FQGNSA. For the CDR3, the DNA is TGTGCCAGCAGCCCGCTAGGGACTAGCGGGTGGATGTACAATGAGCAGTTCTTC. It codes for CASSPLGTSGWMYNEQFF.

The chain is built from TRBV7-2 and TRBJ2-3; 9 positions match TRBD1. CDR3 length equals 15 residues. Germline V gene lookup returns CDR1 SGHTA and CDR2 FQGNSA. J lost 4 bases, V lost 1 base, and 3 bases had no gene match. The CDR3 nucleotides read TGTGCCAGCAGCTTAGGGGACAGGGACCCAGATACGCAGTATTTT. This codes for CASSLGDRDPDTQYF.

With respect to this clone: This CDR3 is also generated by other DNA sequences in the sample. This chain connects TRBV6-6 to TRBJ2-5, with 10 bases that match TRBD1. CDR3 size: 16 residues. CDR1 and CDR2 from the germline V gene are MNHNY and SVGAGI (reference sequence). J gave up 5 bases and V 2 bases, and 8 bases lay outside the gene matches. This chain's CDR3 is CASSYRRTGGIETQYF. The CDR3 DNA follows: TGTGCCAGCAGTTACCGCCGGACAGGGGGGATCGAGACCCAGTACTTC.

The chain is built from TRBV13 and TRBJ2-7; tentative D call: TRBD2 (6 bases). Germline CDR1 and CDR2: PRHDT and FYEKMQ (reference sequence). This CDR3 region has 21 residues. V dropped 1 base and J dropped 0 bases, with 28 bases sitting between them. The CDR3 DNA reads TGTGCCAGCAGCTTAGCGGGACGGGGACCGGAGAGCGGGCCGAGCTCCTACGAGCAGTACTTC. Protein sequence: CASSLAGRGPESGPSSYEQYF.

The chain links TRBV6-6 to TRBJ2-1; 7 nucleotides agree with TRBD2. The junction had 4 bases not matched to a gene; V was cut back by 6 bases and J by 5 bases. Germline V gene sequence: CDR1 MNHNY, CDR2 SVGAGI (reference sequence). CDR3 size: 13 residues. CDR3 coding DNA: TGTGCCAGCAGCCCCCGGGGGGACAATGAGCAGTTCTTC. This sequence encodes CASSPRGDNEQFF.

A single count supports this clone. The V gene is TRBV5-1, the J gene TRBJ2-2; perhaps TRBD2 as D (6 bases). The germline V gene has CDR1 SGHRS and CDR2 YFSETQ. The V gene lost 1 base and the J gene lost 7 bases, with 20 bases spanning the gap. The CDR3 is 17 amino acids. CDR3 sequence reads: CASSLLVLAGPGGELFF. Here the CDR3 DNA reads TGCGCCAGCAGCTTGCTAGTCTTGGCGGGACCGGGCGGGGAGCTGTTTTTT.

This clone was seen a few times. This rearrangement joins TRBV9 to TRBJ2-2, with 11 bases fitting TRBD2. CDR1 is SGDLS, CDR2 YYNGEE, per germline. The J segment lost 5 bases and the V segment lost 2 bases, leaving 11 bases of the junction unmatched. The CDR3 has 18 residues. CDR3 region: CASSVGLAETLRTGELFF. In DNA form, the CDR3 reads TGTGCCAGCAGCGTGGGACTAGCGGAGACCTTACGTACCGGGGAGCTGTTTTTT.

The chain uses TRBV7-3 and TRBJ2-3; D may be TRBD1 (6 bases). V was pared by 5 bases and J by 0 bases, with 9 bases between. This CDR3 contains 14 residues. Germline values: CDR1 SGHTA, CDR2 FQGTGA. CDR3 loop: CASSRGQSTDTQYF. In DNA form, the CDR3 reads TGTGCCAGCAGCCGCGGACAGAGCACAGATACGCAGTATTTT.

The chain employs TRBV28 and TRBJ1-1; 11 positions match TRBD1. J lost 4 bases, V lost 7 bases, and 8 bases had no gene match. The CDR3 contains 15 residues. Germline V gene lookup returns CDR1 MDHEN and CDR2 SYDVKM. The CDR3 DNA reads TGTGCCAGCACCATAAGGGGACAGGGGGTCACTGAAGCTTTCTTT. Translated, it gives CASTIRGQGVTEAFF.

This chain links TRBV30 with TRBJ1-4, with 7 positions matching TRBD1. CDR1 is GTSNPN, CDR2 SVGIG, per germline (reference sequence). J was trimmed by 3 bases and V by 4 bases; bases with no gene match: 5. The CDR3 loop spans 14 amino acids. The DNA of the CDR3 is TGTGCCTGGAACCCCGGGACAGCTAATGAAAAACTGTTTTTT. This encodes CAWNPGTANEKLFF.

The chain joins TRBV5-4 to TRBJ2-5, with 7 bases lining up with TRBD1. From germline, CDR1 is SGHNT and CDR2 YYREEE (reference sequence). The CDR3 consists of 14 residues. Trimming took 2 bases from V and 5 from J; bases not matched to a gene: 6. CDR3 nucleotide sequence: TGTGCCAGCAGCTTCAAGGGGGCAGGGGAGACCCAGTACTTC. Translated, it gives CASSFKGAGETQYF.

The chain recombines TRBV29-1 with TRBJ2-7, with 11 bases fitting TRBD1. CDR1 and CDR2 (germline): SQVTM, ANQGSEA. This CDR3 spans 14 amino acids. After removal of 4 bases from V and 0 bases from J, the junction contained 2 bases not matched to a gene. This chain's CDR3 is CSVGGQGGSYEQYF. CDR3 coding DNA: TGCAGCGTTGGGGGACAGGGGGGCTCCTACGAGCAGTACTTC.

Only a few counts were recorded for this clone. This sequence joins TRBV7-3 and TRBJ2-2; D remains unclear. Germline V gives CDR1 SGHTA, CDR2 FQGTGA. V shed 5 bases and J shed 8 bases, with 9 bases lying between them. The CDR3 has 12 residues. In nucleotides, the CDR3 is TGTGCCAGCAGCCCCAGGTCGGGGGAGCTGTTTTTT. The encoded protein is CASSPRSGELFF.

The chain carries TRBV27 and TRBJ2-1; 9 nucleotides align to TRBD1. CDR1 is MNHEY and CDR2 is SMNVEV in the germline V gene (reference sequence). CDR3 length equals 15 residues. Trimming took 4 bases from V and 4 from J; bases not matched to a gene: 5. The CDR3 DNA sequence: TGTGCCAGCAGTTCTCCGGGACAGGGTTACAATGAGCAGTTCTTC. Its protein product is CASSSPGQGYNEQFF.

This rearrangement joins TRBV5-1 to TRBJ1-4, with 7 bases aligning to TRBD1. Unmatched junction bases numbered 5, after V lost 1 base and J lost 8 bases. The CDR3 runs 14 residues. Germline V gene lookup returns CDR1 SGHRS and CDR2 YFSETQ. The CDR3 region is CASSLSGGWEKLFF. The CDR3 bases are TGCGCCAGCAGCTTGTCAGGGGGTTGGGAAAAACTGTTTTTT. Drawing the rest from reference TRBV5-1 and TRBJ1-4, the complete variable domain is KAGVTQTPRYLIKTRGQQVTLSCSPISGHRSVSWYQQTPGQGLQFLFEYFSETQRNKGNFPGRFSGRQFSNSRSEMNVSTLELGDSALYLCASSLSGGWEKLFFGSGTQLSVL.